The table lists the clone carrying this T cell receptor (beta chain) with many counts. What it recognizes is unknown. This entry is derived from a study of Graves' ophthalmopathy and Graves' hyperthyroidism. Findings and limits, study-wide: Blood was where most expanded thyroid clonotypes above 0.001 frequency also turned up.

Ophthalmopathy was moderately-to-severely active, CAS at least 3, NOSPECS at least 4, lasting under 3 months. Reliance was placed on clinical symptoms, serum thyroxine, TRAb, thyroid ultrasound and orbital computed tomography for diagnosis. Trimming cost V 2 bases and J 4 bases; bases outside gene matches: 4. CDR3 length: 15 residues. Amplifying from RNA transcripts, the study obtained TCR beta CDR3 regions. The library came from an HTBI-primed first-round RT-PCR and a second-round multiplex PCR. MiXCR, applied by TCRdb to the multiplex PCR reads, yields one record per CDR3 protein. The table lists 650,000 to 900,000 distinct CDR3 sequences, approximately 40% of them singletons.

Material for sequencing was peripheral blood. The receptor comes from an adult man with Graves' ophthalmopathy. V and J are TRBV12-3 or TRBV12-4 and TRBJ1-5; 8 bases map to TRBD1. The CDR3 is CASSLIGQGNQPQHF. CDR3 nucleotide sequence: TGTGCCAGCAGTTTAATTGGACAGGGTAATCAGCCCCAGCATTTT.